This T cell receptor (beta chain) emerged from a study of cytomegalovirus exposure and HLA in healthy donors. Study-level findings and limits: Among TCR sequences, most were rare, though some public TCRs appeared in many donors. Evidence from a later analysis indicated that most CMV-associated TCR beta chains looked HLA-restricted. Earlier analysis yielded a pattern in which most TCR beta V segments were productive about 90% or about 30% of the time.

The study ran its PCR with 60 Vbeta and 13 Jbeta primers. Measured with immunoSEQ multiplex PCR; TCRdb has only the in-frame clones, and not every one. The table records over 130,000 clones, roughly 63% of them present only once. As for this clone: Antigen specificity is unknown.

Per germline, CDR1 SGHRS and CDR2 YFSETQ. The CDR3 has 14 amino acids. V shed 1 base and J shed 7 bases, with 14 bases lying between them. Nominal health characterized the donors when sampled, though unrecorded immune exposures were likely. The sequence was obtained from a woman aged 55-75 years in good health and CMV-seropositive. Sequences were obtained from PBMCs. The chain joins TRBV5-1 to TRBJ2-5; the D is unclear. The CDR3 nucleotides read TGCGCCAGCAGCTTGTTATTAGTTGGCGGGACCCAGTACTTC. Its translation is CASSLLLVGGTQYF.